This TCR beta chain was profiled in a study of T cell responses to AZD1222 COVID-19 vaccine. Study-level background: Researchers grouped second doses given at about 4 or about 12 weeks into one pool.

Assay used: immunoSEQ multiplex PCR; TCRdb lists only in-frame clones, some missing. The sample lists over 150,000 clones; 85% to 95% were seen once. The length of the CDR3 is 17 residues. Per the germline V gene, CDR1 is LNHDA and CDR2 is SQIVND (reference sequence). With 3 bases removed from V and 6 bases from J, the gap between germline ends came to 21 bases. The study's findings and limits: Among those given AZD1222, only six were seropositive at baseline. Unmutated variant regions are reportedly targeted by nearly half of spike-specific TCRs. Among the donors, most were white British and more were female, and clonal diversity was possibly underestimated.

A word on this clone: Its antigen is not known.

The starting material was peripheral blood, obtained on day 0 of AZD1222 vaccination. This clonotype was obtained from an adult in good health. The J gene is TRBJ2-1, the V gene TRBV19; D possibly uses TRBD1 or TRBD2 (5 bases each). As DNA, the CDR3 is TGTGCCAGTAGTATTCCTCCTACATGGGGGTTCGGCAATGAGCAGTTCTTC. Amino acids: CASSIPPTWGFGNEQFF.